This TCR beta chain was found in a study of blood T cell repertoires in COVID-19. Study-level information: There were acute and convalescent COVID-19 samples, and they came from the United States, Italy and Spain. PBMCs, B-cell-depleted T cells, or T cells were the source of the cDNA or gDNA that made up the material.

The ends lost 5 bases at V and 0 bases at J; junction bases unmatched: 10. The CDR3 contains 19 residues. Germline assignment: CDR1 KGHDR and CDR2 SFDVKD. In the original workflow: Reference gene primer amplification gave estimated nucleated cell counts. Some clones are missing from TCRdb's copy, which holds only in-frame ones; the method was immunoSEQ multiplex PCR. V and J calls and clone size are copied from that table; D and trimming were computed from the DNA. The table lists some 140,000 clones, approximately 82% of them singletons. Sequencing was carried out using peripheral blood. The chain combines TRBV24-1 with TRBJ2-5; 14 bases map to TRBD2. The receptor was derived from a man aged 60 to 75 who had recovered from COVID-19. CDR3 protein: CATSGPGTSGSAHQETQYF. CDR3 DNA: TGTGCCACCAGTGGCCCCGGGACTAGCGGGAGTGCACACCAAGAGACCCAGTACTTC.